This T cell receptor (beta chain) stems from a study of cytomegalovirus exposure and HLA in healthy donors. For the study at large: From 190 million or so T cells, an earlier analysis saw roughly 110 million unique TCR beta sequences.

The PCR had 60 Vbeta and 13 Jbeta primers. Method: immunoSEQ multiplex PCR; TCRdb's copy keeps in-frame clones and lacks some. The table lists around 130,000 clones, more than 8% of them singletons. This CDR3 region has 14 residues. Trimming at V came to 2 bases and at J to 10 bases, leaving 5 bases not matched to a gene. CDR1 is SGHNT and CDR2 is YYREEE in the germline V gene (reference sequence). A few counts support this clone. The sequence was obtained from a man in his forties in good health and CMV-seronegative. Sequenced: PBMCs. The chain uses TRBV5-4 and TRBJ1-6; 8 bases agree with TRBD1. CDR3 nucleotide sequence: TGTGCCAGCAGCTTACAGGGGGTGCTCTCACCCCTCCACTTT. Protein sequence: CASSLQGVLSPLHF.